These T cell receptor beta chains were read from a single sample in a study of identical twins. TCRdb reanalysed the 5' RACE reads using MiXCR and keeps one entry per CDR3 protein. This repertoire shows approximately 280,000 distinct CDR3 sequences, 6.5% to 9.5% found once; its top ten account for approximately 2.1%. This sample was shared with a second study, whose subject was yellow fever vaccine responses in identical twins.

The sample taken for sequencing was memory (CD45RO+) T cells sorted from blood. These receptor sequences come from a young woman in good health. Each CDR3 is given with its conserved first and last residue. A D gene is named only where the DNA matches it firmly. Part of the rows lack a size; the others show once, few, many or a class for expanded clones.

v_gene	d_gene	j_gene	abundance	CDR3aa	CDR3nt
TRBV10-3	TRBD2	TRBJ2-1	NA	CAISDLGLAGSNEQFF	TGTGCCATCAGTGATCTGGGACTAGCGGGATCCAACGAGCAGTTCTTC
TRBV25-1	NA	TRBJ1-1	many	CASTKAGNTEAFF	TGTGCCAGCACGAAGGCGGGGAACACTGAAGCTTTCTTT
TRBV7-9	TRBD1	TRBJ1-6	NA	CASSSGQGNPPLHF	TGTGCCAGCAGCTCAGGACAGGGCAATCCACCCCTCCACTTT
TRBV15	TRBD2	TRBJ2-5	NA	CATSRDRTSGSETQYF	TGTGCCACCAGCAGAGATCGGACTAGCGGGAGTGAGACCCAGTACTTC
TRBV7-3	NA	TRBJ2-1	many	CASSLIRPSSYNEQFF	TGTGCCAGCAGCTTAATTCGGCCAAGCTCCTACAATGAGCAGTTCTTC
TRBV6-1	NA	TRBJ2-3	many	CASVPTSSTDTQYF	TGTGCCAGCGTCCCCACCTCTAGCACAGATACGCAGTATTTT
TRBV5-1	TRBD1	TRBJ2-1	few	CASSLGQGQGFSNEQFF	TGCGCCAGCAGCTTGGGCCAGGGACAGGGGTTCTCCAATGAGCAGTTCTTC
TRBV2	TRBD2	TRBJ2-3	NA	CASSPGTSGSFRDLDTQYF	TGTGCCAGCAGTCCCGGGACTAGCGGGAGTTTTAGGGATTTGGATACGCAGTATTTT
TRBV7-3	NA	TRBJ2-1	many	CASSSTGTPYNEQFF	TGTGCCAGCAGCTCCACCGGGACCCCCTACAATGAGCAGTTCTTC
TRBV3-1	NA	TRBJ2-1	few	CASSRPGEQFF	TGTGCCAGCAGCCGTCCGGGCGAGCAGTTCTTC
TRBV6-5	NA	TRBJ1-1	few	CASSYKGSNTEAFF	TGTGCCAGCAGTTATAAGGGATCGAACACTGAAGCTTTCTTT
TRBV6-5	TRBD1	TRBJ2-5	many	CASSYSAPGQGTRETQYF	TGTGCCAGCAGTTACTCGGCCCCGGGACAGGGAACGCGGGAGACCCAGTACTTC
TRBV11-3	NA	TRBJ2-7	few	CASSFLMGKGQYF	TGTGCCAGCAGCTTCCTCATGGGTAAGGGGCAGTACTTC
TRBV5-1	TRBD1	TRBJ2-3	NA	CASCRGQGTDTQYF	TGCGCCTCATGCCGGGGACAGGGCACAGATACGCAGTATTTT
TRBV5-5	NA	TRBJ1-6	few	CASSFTDGSMSPLHF	TGTGCCAGCAGCTTCACCGACGGGTCCATGTCACCCCTCCACTTT
TRBV7-9	TRBD2	TRBJ2-2	few	CASSRRTSSAGELFF	TGTGCCAGCAGCAGACGGACTAGCAGCGCTGGGGAGCTGTTTTTT
TRBV3-1	NA	TRBJ1-4	NA	CASSQRGGGRGEKLFF	TGTGCCAGCAGCCAACGGGGGGGCGGGAGAGGTGAAAAACTGTTTTTT
TRBV6-1	NA	TRBJ2-2	few	CASTTDYAGELFF	TGTGCCAGCACCACGGACTACGCCGGGGAGCTGTTTTTT
TRBV9	TRBD2	TRBJ2-2	many	CASSVTPGGATAGELFF	TGTGCCAGCAGCGTGACCCCCGGGGGGGCCACTGCCGGGGAGCTGTTTTTT
TRBV7-8	NA	TRBJ1-1	many	CASSAVRSWGTEAFF	TGTGCCAGCAGCGCTGTGAGGTCGTGGGGCACTGAAGCTTTCTTT
TRBV6-2/TRBV6-3	TRBD2	TRBJ2-1	many	CASTLGGNEQFF	TGTGCCAGCACTCTCGGGGGGAATGAGCAGTTCTTC
TRBV5-1	NA	TRBJ2-3	many	CASSLSGPDTQYF	TGCGCCAGCAGCTTAAGCGGTCCAGATACGCAGTATTTT
TRBV6-5	NA	TRBJ2-2	few	CASSYSGHYTGELFF	TGTGCCAGCAGTTACTCGGGACACTACACCGGGGAGCTGTTTTTT
TRBV7-3	NA	TRBJ2-1	NA	CASSPGPPVEGEQFF	TGTGCCAGCAGCCCGGGACCCCCGGTAGAGGGTGAGCAGTTCTTC
TRBV5-5	TRBD1	TRBJ1-2	NA	CASSFQPTGGNGYTF	TGTGCCAGCAGCTTTCAGCCGACAGGGGGAAATGGCTACACCTTC
TRBV6-1	TRBD2	TRBJ2-7	NA	CASSAGLAGGAYEQYF	TGTGCCAGCAGTGCGGGACTAGCGGGAGGGGCCTACGAGCAGTACTTC
TRBV10-3	NA	TRBJ1-2	few	CAISESSVNYGYTF	TGTGCCATCAGTGAGTCGTCCGTGAACTATGGCTACACCTTC
TRBV11-2	NA	TRBJ2-1	few	CASSLEPSASYNEQFF	TGTGCCAGCAGCTTAGAACCCAGCGCCTCCTACAATGAGCAGTTCTTC
TRBV6-5	TRBD1	TRBJ2-1	few	CASSYLGQDNEQFF	TGTGCCAGCAGTTACCTTGGACAGGACAATGAGCAGTTCTTC
TRBV6-5	TRBD2	TRBJ2-7	NA	CASSYSAGGGYEQYF	TGTGCCAGCAGTTACTCTGCGGGAGGGGGGTACGAGCAGTACTTC
TRBV12-3/TRBV12-4	TRBD1	TRBJ1-5	many	CASSRTGGGGQPQHF	TGTGCCAGCAGCAGAACAGGGGGCGGCGGTCAGCCCCAGCATTTT
TRBV7-8	TRBD1	TRBJ1-4	NA	CASSARQGRNEKLFF	TGTGCCAGCAGCGCAAGACAGGGGAGGAATGAAAAACTGTTTTTT
TRBV6-5	TRBD2	TRBJ2-3	few	CASSSRLAGGSHTQYF	TGTGCCAGCAGTTCACGACTAGCGGGAGGCTCCCATACGCAGTATTTT
TRBV20-1	TRBD1	TRBJ2-3	few	CSARDFNRGADTQYF	TGCAGTGCTAGAGATTTCAACAGGGGGGCAGATACGCAGTATTTT
TRBV10-2	TRBD2	TRBJ2-7	few	CASIGTSGEQYF	TGCGCCAGCATCGGGACTAGCGGCGAGCAGTACTTC
TRBV29-1	NA	TRBJ1-4	few	CSVEDEEKLFF	TGCAGCGTTGAAGATGAGGAAAAACTGTTTTTT
TRBV9	NA	TRBJ2-2	few	CASSSKTAPNTGELFF	TGTGCCAGCAGCAGTAAGACCGCACCGAACACCGGGGAGCTGTTTTTT
TRBV7-3	NA	TRBJ2-1	NA	CASSQGGGRVNNEQFF	TGTGCCAGCAGCCAAGGGGGGGGTAGGGTAAACAATGAGCAGTTCTTC
TRBV7-8	NA	TRBJ1-4	NA	CASSPFTMLGEKLFF	TGTGCCAGCAGCCCCTTCACGATGCTGGGGGAAAAACTGTTTTTT
TRBV6-4	NA	TRBJ2-2	many	CASSDSLDTGELFF	TGTGCCAGCAGTGACTCGCTGGACACCGGGGAGCTGTTTTTT
TRBV10-3	NA	TRBJ1-1	few	CAISEGAGGGAFF	TGTGCCATCAGTGAGGGGGCTGGTGGGGGCGCTTTCTTT
TRBV7-9	TRBD1	TRBJ2-3	NA	CASSPPGTATDTQYF	TGTGCCAGCAGCCCCCCCGGGACAGCCACAGATACGCAGTATTTT